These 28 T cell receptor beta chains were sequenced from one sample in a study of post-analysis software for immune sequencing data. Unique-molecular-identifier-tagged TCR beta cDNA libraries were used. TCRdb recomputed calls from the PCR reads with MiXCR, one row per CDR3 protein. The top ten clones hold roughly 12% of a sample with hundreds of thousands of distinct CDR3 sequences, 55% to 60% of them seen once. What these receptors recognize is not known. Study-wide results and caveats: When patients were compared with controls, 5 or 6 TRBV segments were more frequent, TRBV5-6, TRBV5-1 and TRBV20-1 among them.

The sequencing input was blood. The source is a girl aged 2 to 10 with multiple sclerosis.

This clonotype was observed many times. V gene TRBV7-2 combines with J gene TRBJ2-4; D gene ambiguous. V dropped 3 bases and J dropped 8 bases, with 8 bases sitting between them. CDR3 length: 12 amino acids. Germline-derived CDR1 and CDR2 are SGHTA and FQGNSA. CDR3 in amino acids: CASSLDGDIQYF. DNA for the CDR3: TGTGCCAGCAGCTTGGATGGGGACATTCAGTACTTC.

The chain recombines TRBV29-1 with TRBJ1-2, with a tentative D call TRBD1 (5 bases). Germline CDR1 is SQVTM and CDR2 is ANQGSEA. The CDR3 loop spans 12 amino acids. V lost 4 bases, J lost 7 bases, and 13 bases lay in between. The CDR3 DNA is TGCAGCGTTGTTAGAGGGGACGGTGGCTACACCTTC. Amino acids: CSVVRGDGGYTF.

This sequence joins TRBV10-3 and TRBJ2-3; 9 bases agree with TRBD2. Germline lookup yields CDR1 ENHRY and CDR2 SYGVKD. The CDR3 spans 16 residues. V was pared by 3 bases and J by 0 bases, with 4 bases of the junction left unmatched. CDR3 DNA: TGTGCCATCAGTGATCCTAGCGGGGAAAGCACAGATACGCAGTATTTT. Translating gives CAISDPSGESTDTQYF.

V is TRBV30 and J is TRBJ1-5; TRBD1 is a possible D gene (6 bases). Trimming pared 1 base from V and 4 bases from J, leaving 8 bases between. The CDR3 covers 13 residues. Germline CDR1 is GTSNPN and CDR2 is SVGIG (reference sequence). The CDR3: CAWSERGNQPQHF. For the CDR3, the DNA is TGTGCCTGGAGTGAAAGGGGGAATCAGCCCCAGCATTTT.

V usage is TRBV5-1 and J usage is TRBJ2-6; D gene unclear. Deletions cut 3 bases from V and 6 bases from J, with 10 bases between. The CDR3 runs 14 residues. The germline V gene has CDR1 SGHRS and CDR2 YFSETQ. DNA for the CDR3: TGCGCCAGCAGCTCCGGACCCATGGCCAACGTCCTGACTTTC. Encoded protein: CASSSGPMANVLTF.

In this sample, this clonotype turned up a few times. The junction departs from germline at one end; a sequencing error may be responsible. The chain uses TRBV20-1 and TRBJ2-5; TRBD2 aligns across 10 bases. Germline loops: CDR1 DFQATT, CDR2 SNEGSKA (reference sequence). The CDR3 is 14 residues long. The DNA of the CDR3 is TGCAGTGTTAGAGATCTGACTAGCGGGGAGACCCAGTACTTC. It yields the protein CSVRDLTSGETQYF.

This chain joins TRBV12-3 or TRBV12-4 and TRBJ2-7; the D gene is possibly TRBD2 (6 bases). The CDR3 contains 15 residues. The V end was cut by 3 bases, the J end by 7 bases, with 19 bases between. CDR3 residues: CASSFRIGGAGEQYF. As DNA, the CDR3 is TGTGCCAGCAGTTTCAGGATTGGAGGGGCGGGGGAGCAGTACTTC.

The CDR3 is CASSLDRANEKLFF. In DNA form, the CDR3 reads TGTGCCAGCAGCCTGGACAGGGCGAATGAAAAACTGTTTTTT. This chain connects TRBV7-2 to TRBJ1-4; 8 nucleotides match TRBD1. Unmatched junction bases numbered 4, after V lost 5 bases and J lost 5 bases. The germline CDR1 and CDR2 sequences are SGHTA and FQGNSA. The CDR3 spans 14 residues.

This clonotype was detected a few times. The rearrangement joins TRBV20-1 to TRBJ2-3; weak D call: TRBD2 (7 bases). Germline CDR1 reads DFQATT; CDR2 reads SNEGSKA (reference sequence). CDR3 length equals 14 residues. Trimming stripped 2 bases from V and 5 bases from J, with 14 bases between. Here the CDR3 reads CSARTGGGRDTQYF. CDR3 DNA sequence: TGCAGTGCTAGAACTGGGGGCGGGAGAGATACGCAGTATTTT.

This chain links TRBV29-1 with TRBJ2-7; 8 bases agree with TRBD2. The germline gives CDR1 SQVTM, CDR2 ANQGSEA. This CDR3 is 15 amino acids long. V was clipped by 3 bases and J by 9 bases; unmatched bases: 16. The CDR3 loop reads CSVEFLAGSQGGQYF. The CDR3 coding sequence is TGCAGCGTTGAGTTTTTAGCGGGATCTCAAGGAGGGCAGTACTTC.

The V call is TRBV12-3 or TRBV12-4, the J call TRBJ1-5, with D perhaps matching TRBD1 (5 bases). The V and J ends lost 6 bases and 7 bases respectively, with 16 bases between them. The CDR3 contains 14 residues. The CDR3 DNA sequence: TGTGCCAGCAGCCTAGATGGGGGGTTCCAGCCCCAGCATTTT. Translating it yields CASSLDGGFQPQHF.

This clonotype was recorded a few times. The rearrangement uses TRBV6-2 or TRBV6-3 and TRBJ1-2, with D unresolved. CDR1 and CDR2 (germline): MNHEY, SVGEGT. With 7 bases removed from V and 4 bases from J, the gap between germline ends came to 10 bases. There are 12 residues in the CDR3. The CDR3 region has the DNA TGTGCCAGCACCCCCGGAGGCTATGGCTACACCTTC. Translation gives CASTPGGYGYTF.

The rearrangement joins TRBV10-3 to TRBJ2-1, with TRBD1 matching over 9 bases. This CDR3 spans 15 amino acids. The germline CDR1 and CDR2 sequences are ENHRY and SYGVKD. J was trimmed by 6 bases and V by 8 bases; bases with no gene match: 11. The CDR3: CAIRTTGGLGNEQFF. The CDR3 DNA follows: TGTGCCATCCGTACGACAGGGGGGTTAGGCAATGAGCAGTTCTTC.

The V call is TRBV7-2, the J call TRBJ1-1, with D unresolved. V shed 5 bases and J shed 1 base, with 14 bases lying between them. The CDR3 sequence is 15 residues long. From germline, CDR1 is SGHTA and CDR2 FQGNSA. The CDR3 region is CASSPRETPNTEAFF. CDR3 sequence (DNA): TGTGCCAGCAGCCCCCGGGAGACACCGAACACTGAAGCTTTCTTT.

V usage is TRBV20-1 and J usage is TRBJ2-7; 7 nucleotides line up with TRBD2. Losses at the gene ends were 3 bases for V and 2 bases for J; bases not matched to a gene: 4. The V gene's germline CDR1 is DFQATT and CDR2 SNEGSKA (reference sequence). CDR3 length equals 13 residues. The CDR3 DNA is TGCAGTGCTAGGGAGCGGGGTACCTACGAGCAGTACTTC. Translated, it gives CSARERGTYEQYF.

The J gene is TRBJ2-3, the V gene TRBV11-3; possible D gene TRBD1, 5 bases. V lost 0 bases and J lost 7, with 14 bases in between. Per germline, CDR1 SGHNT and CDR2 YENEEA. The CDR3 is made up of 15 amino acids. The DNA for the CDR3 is TGTGCCAGCAGCTTAGAGGGCAGGGTAACAAATACGCAGTATTTT. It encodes CASSLEGRVTNTQYF. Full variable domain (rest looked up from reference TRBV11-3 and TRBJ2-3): EAGVVQSPRYKIIEKKQPVAFWCNPISGHNTLYWYLQNLGQGPELLIRYENEEAVDDSQLPKDRFSAERLKGVDSTLKIQPAELGDSAVYLCASSLEGRVTNTQYFGPGTRLTVL.

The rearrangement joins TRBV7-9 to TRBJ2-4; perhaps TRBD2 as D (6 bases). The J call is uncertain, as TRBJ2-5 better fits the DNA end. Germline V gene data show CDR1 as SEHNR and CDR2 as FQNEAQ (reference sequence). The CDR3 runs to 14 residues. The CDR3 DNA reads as TGTGCCAGCAGCTTAGTCGGAGGGATGGAGACCCAGTACTTC. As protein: CASSLVGGMETQYF.

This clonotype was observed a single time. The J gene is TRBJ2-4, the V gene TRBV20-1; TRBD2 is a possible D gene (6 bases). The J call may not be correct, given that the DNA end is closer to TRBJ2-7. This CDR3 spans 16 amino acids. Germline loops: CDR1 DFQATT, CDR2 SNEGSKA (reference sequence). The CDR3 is CSARDRLRAGFYEQYF. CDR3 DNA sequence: TGCAGTGCTAGAGATCGCCTTCGGGCGGGATTCTACGAGCAGTACTTC.

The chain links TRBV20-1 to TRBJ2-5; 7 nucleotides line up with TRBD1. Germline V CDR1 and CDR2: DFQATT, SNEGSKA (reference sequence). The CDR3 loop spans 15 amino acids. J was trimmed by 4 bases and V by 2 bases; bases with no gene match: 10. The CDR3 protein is CSARTMASGGETQYF. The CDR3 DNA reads TGCAGTGCTAGAACTATGGCCTCAGGGGGAGAGACCCAGTACTTC.

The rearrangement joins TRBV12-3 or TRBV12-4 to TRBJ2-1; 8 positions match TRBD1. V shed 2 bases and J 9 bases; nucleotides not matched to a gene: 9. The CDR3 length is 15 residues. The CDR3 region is CASSLSSRGLVEQFF. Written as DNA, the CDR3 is TGTGCCAGCAGTTTATCCTCCAGGGGGCTAGTTGAGCAGTTCTTC.

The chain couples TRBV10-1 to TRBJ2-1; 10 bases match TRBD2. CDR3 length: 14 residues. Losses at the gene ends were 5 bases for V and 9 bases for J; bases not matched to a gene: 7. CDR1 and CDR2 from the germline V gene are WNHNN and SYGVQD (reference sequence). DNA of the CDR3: TGCGCCAGCAGTCTAGCGGGAGAAGCTCCTGAGCAGTTCTTC. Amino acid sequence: CASSLAGEAPEQFF.

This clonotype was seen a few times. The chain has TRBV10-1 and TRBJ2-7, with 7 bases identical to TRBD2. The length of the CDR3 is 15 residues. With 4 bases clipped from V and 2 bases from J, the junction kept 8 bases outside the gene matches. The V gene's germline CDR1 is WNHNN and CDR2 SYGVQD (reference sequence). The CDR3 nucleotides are TGCGCCAGCAGTGTGATCGGGGGACTACCCTACGAGCAGTACTTC. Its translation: CASSVIGGLPYEQYF.

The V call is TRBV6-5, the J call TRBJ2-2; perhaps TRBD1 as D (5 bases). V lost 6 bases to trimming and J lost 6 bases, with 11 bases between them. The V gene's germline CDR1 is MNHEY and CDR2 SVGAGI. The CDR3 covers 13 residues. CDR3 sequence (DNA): TGTGCCAGCAGCAGGGTGCGGTCCGGGGAGCTGTTTTTT. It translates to CASSRVRSGELFF.

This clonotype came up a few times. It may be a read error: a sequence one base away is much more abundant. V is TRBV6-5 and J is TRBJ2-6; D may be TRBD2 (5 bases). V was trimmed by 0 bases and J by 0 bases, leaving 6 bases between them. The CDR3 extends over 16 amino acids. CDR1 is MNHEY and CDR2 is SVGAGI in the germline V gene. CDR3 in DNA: TGTGCCAGCAGTTACTCAGGGAGCTCTGGGGCCAACGTCCTGACTTTC. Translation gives CASSYSGSSGANVLTF.

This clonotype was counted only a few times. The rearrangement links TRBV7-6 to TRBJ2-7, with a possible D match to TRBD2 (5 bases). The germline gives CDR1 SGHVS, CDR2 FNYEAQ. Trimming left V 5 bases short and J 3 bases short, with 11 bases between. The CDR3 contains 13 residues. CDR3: CASSGEIGYEQYF. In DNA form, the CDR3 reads TGTGCCAGCAGCGGGGAGATAGGCTACGAGCAGTACTTC.

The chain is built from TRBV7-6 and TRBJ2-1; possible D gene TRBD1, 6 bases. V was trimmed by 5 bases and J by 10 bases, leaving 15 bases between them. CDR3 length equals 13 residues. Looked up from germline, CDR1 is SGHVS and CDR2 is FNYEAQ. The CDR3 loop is CASSPSSGVEQFF. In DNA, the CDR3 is TGTGCCAGCAGCCCTTCTTCAGGGGTCGAGCAGTTCTTC. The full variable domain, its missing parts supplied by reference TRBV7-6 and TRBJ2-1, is GAGVSQSPRYKVTKRGQDVALRCDPISGHVSLYWYRQALGQGPEFLTYFNYEAQQDKSGLPNDRFSAERPEGSISTLTIQRTEQRDSAMYRCASSPSSGVEQFFGPGTRLTVL.

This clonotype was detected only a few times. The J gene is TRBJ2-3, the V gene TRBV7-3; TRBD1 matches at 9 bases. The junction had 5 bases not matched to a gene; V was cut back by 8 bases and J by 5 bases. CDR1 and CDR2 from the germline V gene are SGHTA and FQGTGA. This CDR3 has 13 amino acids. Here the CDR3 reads CASSPTGGDTQYF. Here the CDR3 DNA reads TGTGCCAGCTCACCGACAGGGGGAGATACGCAGTATTTT.

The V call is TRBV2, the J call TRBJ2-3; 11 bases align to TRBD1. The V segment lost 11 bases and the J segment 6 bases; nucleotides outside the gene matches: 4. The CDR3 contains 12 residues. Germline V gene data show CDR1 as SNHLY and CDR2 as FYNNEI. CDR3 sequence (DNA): TGTGCCGCGGACAGGGGGCAGGATACGCAGTATTTT. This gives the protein CAADRGQDTQYF.